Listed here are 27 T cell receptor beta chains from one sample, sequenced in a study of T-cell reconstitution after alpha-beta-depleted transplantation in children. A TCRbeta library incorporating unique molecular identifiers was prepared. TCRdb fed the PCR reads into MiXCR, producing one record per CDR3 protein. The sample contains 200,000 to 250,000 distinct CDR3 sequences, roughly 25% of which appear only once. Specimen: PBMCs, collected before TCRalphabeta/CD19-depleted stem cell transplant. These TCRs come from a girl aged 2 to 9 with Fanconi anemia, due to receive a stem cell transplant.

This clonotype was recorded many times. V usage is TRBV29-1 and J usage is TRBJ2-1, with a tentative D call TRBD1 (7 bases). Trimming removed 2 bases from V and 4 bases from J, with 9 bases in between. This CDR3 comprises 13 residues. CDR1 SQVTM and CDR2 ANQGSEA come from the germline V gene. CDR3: CSVEQGGYNEQFF. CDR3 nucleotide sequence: TGCAGCGTTGAACAGGGGGGTTACAATGAGCAGTTCTTC.

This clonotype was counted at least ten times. CDR3 nucleotides: TGCAGCGTCCGAACGACAGCCTCCTACGAGCAGTACTTC. This translates into CSVRTTASYEQYF. V is TRBV29-1 and J is TRBJ2-7, with TRBD1 as a possible D gene (5 bases). The CDR3 covers 13 residues. With 6 bases removed from V and 0 bases from J, the gap between germline ends came to 12 bases. Germline V gene sequence: CDR1 SQVTM, CDR2 ANQGSEA.

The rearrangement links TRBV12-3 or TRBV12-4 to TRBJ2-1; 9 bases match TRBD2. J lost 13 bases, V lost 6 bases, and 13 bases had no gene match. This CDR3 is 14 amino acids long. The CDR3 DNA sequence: TGTGCCAGCAGCCCCGGGACTAGCAACTCTGGACAGTTCTTC. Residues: CASSPGTSNSGQFF.

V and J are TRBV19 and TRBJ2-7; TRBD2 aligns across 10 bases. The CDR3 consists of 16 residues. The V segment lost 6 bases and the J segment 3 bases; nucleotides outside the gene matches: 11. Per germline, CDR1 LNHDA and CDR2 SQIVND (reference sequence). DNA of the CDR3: TGTGCCAGTAGCAGGTCCCCTAGCGGGGGATACTACGAGCAGTACTTC. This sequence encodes CASSRSPSGGYYEQYF.

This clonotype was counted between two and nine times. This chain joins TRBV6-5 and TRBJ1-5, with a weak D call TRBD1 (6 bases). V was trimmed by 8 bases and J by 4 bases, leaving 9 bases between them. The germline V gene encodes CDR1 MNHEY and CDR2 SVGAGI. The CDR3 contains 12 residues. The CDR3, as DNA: TGTGCCAGCCACAGGGTTAATCAGCCCCAGCATTTT. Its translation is CASHRVNQPQHF.

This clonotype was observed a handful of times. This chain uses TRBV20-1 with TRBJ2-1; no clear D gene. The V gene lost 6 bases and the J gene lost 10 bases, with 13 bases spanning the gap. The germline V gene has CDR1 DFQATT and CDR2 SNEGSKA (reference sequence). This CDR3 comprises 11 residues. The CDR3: CSALNEREQFF. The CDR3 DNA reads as TGCAGTGCCCTGAATGAACGAGAGCAGTTCTTC.

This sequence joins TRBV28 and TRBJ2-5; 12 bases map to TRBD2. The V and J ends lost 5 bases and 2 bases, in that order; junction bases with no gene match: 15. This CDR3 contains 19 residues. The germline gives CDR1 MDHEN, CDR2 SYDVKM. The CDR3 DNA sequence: TGTGCCAGCAGTGTCCTGTCTAGCGGGAGGGCCGGTTATCAAGAGACCCAGTACTTC. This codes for CASSVLSSGRAGYQETQYF.

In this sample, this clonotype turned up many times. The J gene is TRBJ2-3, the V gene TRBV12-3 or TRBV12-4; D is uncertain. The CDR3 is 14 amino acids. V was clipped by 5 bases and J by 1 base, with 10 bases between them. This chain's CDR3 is CASSPVRGTDTQYF. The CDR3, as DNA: TGTGCCAGCAGTCCCGTCCGCGGCACAGATACGCAGTATTTT.

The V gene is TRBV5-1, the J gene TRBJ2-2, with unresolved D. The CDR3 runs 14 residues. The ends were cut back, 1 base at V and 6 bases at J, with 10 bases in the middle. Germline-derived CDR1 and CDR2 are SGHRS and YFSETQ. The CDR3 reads CASSLLTVSGELFF. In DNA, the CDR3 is TGCGCCAGCAGCTTGCTCACAGTGTCCGGGGAGCTGTTTTTT.

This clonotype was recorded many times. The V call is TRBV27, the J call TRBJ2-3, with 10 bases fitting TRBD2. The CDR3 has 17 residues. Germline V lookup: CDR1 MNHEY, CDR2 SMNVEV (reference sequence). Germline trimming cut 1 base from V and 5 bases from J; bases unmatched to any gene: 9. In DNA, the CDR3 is TGTGCCAGCAGTTTATGGGCAGGGACTAGCGCAGGAGATACGCAGTATTTT. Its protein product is CASSLWAGTSAGDTQYF.

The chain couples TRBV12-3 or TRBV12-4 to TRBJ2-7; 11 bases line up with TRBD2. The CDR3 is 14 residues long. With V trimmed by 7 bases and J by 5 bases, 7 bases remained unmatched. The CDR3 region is CASNVAGGPNEQYF. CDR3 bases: TGTGCCAGCAACGTAGCGGGGGGGCCTAACGAGCAGTACTTC.

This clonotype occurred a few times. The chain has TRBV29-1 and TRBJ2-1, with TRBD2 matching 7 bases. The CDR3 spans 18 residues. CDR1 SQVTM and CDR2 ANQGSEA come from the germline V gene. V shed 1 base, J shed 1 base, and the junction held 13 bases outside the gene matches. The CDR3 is CSVEVIHLRERSYNEQFF. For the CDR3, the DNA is TGCAGCGTTGAAGTTATACATTTGCGGGAGCGGTCCTACAATGAGCAGTTCTTC.

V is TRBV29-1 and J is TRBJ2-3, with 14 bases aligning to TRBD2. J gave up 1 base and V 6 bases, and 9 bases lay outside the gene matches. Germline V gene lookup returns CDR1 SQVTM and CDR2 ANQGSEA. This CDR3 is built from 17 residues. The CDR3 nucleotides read TGCAGCGTAGAGGGACTAGCGGGAGAATTCGGCACAGATACGCAGTATTTT. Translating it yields CSVEGLAGEFGTDTQYF.

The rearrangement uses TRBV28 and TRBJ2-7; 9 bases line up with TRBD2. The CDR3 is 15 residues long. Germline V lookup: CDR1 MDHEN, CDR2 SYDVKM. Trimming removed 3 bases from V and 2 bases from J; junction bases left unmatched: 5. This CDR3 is CASSLVAGEAYEQYF. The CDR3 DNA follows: TGTGCCAGCAGTTTGGTAGCGGGGGAAGCCTACGAGCAGTACTTC.

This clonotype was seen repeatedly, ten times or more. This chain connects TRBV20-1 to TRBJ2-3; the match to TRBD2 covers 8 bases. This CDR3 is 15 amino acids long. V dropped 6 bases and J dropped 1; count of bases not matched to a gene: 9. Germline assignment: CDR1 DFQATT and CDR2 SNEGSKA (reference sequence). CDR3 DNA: TGCAGTGCCCAGAACTCGGGGGGGGGCACAGATACGCAGTATTTT. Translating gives CSAQNSGGGTDTQYF.

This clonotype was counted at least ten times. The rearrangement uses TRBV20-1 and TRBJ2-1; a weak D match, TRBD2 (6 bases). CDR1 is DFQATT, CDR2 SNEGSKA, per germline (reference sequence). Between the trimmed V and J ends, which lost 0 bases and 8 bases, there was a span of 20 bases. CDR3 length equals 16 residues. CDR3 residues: CSARDRGTSLRDEQFF. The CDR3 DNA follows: TGCAGTGCTAGAGACCGGGGAACTAGCTTGCGTGATGAGCAGTTCTTC.

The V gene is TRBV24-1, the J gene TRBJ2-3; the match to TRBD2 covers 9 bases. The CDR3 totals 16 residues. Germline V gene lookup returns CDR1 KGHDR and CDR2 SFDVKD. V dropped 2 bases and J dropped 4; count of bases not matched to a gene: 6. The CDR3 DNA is TGTGCCACCAGTGATTATTTGCGGGAGGGCCCAGATACGCAGTATTTT. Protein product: CATSDYLREGPDTQYF.

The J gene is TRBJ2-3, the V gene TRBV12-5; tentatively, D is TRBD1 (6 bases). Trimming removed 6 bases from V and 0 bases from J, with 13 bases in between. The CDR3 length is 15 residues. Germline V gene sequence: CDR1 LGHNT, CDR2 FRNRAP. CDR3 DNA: TGTGCTAGTGGCCCCGGGACAACTAGCACAGATACGCAGTATTTT. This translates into CASGPGTTSTDTQYF.

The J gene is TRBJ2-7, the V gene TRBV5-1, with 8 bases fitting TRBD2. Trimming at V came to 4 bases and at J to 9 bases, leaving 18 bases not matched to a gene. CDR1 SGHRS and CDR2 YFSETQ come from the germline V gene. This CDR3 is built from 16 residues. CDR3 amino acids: CASSPSVQREYIGQYF. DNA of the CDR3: TGCGCCAGCAGCCCGTCGGTTCAGCGGGAGTATATTGGGCAGTACTTC.

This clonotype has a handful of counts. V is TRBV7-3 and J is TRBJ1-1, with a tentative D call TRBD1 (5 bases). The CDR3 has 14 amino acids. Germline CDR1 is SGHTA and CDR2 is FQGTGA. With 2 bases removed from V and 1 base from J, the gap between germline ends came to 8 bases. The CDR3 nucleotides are TGTGCCAGCAGCTTAGGGGGAACGAACACTGAAGCTTTCTTT. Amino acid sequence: CASSLGGTNTEAFF.

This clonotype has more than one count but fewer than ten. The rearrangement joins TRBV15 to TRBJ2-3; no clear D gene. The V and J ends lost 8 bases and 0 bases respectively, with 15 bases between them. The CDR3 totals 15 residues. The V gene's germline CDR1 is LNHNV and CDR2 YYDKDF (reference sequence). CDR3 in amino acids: CATATRRRSTDTQYF. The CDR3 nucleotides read TGTGCCACCGCGACGCGTCGACGCAGCACAGATACGCAGTATTTT.

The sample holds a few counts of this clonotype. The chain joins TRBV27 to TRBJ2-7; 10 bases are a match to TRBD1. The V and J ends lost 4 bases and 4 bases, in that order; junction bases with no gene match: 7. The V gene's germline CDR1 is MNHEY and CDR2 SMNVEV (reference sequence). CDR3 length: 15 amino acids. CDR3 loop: CASSWTGGMKYEQYF. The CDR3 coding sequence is TGTGCCAGCAGTTGGACAGGGGGTATGAAGTACGAGCAGTACTTC.

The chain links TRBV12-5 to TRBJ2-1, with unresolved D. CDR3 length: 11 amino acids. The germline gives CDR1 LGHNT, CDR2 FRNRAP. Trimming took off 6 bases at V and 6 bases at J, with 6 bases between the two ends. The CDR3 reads CASGHSNEQFF. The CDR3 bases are TGTGCTAGTGGACACAGCAATGAGCAGTTCTTC.

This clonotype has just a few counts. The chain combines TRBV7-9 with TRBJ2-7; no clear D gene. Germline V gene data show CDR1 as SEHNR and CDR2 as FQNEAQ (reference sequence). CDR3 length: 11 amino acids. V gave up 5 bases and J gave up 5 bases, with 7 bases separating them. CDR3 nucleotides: TGTGCCAGCAGCCCCCTTGACGAGCAGTACTTC. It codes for CASSPLDEQYF. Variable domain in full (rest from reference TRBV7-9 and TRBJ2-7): DTGVSQNPRHKITKRGQNVTFRCDPISEHNRLYWYRQTLGQGPEFLTYFQNEAQLEKSRLLSDRFSAERPKGSFSTLEIQRTEQGDSAMYLCASSPLDEQYFGPGTRLTVT.

The CDR3: CSAKEGDNEQFF. The CDR3 DNA is TGCAGTGCCAAGGAGGGGGACAATGAGCAGTTCTTC. The chain is built from TRBV20-1 and TRBJ2-1; D may correspond to TRBD1 or TRBD2 (6 bases each). This CDR3 has 12 amino acids. Germline V gene sequence: CDR1 DFQATT, CDR2 SNEGSKA (reference sequence). Trimming removed 6 bases from V and 5 bases from J, with 11 bases in between.

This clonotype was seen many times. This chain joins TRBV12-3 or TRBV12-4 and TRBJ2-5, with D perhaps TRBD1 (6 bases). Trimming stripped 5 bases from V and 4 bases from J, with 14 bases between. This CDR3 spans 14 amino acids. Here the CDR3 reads CASSQETGGETQYF. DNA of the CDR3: TGTGCCAGCAGTCAGGAGACAGGAGGAGAGACCCAGTACTTC.

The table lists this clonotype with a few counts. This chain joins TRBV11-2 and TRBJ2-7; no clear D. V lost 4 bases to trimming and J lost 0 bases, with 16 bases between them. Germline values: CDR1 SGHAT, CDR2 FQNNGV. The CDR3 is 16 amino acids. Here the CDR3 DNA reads TGTGCCAGCAGCTCACAGTCCCTCACGAGCTCCTACGAGCAGTACTTC. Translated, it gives CASSSQSLTSSYEQYF. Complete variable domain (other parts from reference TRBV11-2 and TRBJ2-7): EAGVAQSPRYKIIEKRQSVAFWCNPISGHATLYWYQQILGQGPKLLIQFQNNGVVDDSQLPKDRFSAERLKGVDSTLKIQPAKLEDSAVYLCASSSQSLTSSYEQYFGPGTRLTVT.